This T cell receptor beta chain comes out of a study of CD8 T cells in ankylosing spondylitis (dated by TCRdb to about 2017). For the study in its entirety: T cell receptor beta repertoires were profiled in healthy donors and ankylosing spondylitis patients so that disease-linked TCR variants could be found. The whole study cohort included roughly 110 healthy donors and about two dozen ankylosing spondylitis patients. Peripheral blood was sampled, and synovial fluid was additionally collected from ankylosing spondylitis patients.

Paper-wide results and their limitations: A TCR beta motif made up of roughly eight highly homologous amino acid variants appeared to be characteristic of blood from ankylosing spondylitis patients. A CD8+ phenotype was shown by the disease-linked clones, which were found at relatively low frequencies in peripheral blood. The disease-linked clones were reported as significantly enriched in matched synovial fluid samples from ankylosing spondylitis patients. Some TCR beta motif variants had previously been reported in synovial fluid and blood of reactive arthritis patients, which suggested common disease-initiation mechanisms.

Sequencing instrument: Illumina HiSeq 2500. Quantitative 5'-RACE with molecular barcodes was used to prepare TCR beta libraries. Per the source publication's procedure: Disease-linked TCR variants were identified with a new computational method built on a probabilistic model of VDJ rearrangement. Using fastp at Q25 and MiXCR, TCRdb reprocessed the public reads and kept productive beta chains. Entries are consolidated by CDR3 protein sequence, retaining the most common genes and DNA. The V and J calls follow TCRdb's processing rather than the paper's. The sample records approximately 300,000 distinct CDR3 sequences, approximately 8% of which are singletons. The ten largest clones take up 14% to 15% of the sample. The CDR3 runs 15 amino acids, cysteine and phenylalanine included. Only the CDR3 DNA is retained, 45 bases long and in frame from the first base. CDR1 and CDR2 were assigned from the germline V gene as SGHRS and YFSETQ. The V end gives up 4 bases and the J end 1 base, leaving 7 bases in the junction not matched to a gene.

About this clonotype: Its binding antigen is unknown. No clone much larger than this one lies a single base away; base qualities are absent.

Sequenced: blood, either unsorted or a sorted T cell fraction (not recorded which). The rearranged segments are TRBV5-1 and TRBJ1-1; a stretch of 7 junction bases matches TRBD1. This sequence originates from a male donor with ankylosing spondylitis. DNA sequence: TGCGCCAGCAGCACAGGGGTTACCGGGAACACTGAAGCTTTCTTT. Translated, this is CASSTGVTGNTEAFF.